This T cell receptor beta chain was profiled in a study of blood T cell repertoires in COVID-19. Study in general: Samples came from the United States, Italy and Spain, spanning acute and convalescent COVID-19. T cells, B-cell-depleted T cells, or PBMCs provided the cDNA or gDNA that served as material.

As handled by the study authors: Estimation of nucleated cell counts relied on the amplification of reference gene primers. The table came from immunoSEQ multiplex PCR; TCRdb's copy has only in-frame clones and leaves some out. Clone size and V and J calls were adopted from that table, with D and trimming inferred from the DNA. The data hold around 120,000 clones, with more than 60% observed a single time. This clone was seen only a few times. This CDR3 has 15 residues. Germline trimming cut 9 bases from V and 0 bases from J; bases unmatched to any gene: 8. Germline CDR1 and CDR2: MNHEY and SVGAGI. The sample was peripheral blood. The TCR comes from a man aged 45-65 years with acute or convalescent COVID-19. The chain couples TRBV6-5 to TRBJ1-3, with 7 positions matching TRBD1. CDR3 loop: CASPTGPSSGNTIYF. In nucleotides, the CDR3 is TGTGCCAGTCCGACAGGGCCGAGCTCTGGAAACACCATATATTTT.